These 20 T cell receptor beta chains originate from one sample sequenced in a study of blood T cells in healthy people across ages. PCR was performed a second time for about 7 to 11 cycles using a sample-barcoded 5' primer and a J-beta primer mix. One entry per CDR3 protein, called by TCRdb with MiXCR from the 5' RACE reads. This table has approximately 960,000 distinct CDR3 sequences, 25% to 30% appearing once. These data also formed part of another study, on T cells of mothers and their children.

The sequencing sample was made of blood. Receptors were obtained from a woman between 35 and 50 years old in good health.

This clonotype was counted only a few times. The V call is TRBV18, the J call TRBJ2-7, with 10 bases lining up with TRBD1. The germline gives CDR1 KGHSH, CDR2 LQKENI. V shed 2 bases and J 5 bases; nucleotides not matched to a gene: 9. The CDR3 has 16 residues. Here the CDR3 DNA reads TGTGCCAGCTCACCATCCATGGGACAGGGGTTCCACGAGCAGTACTTC. Encoded protein: CASSPSMGQGFHEQYF.

This clonotype was detected many times. At one end the junction does not follow the germline gene, possibly because of a read error. The CDR3 DNA follows: TGTGCCGGCAGCTTAGTAGGGGGACGAATCTCTGGGGCCAACGTCCTGACTTTC. Translated, it gives CAGSLVGGRISGANVLTF. The chain uses TRBV7-2 and TRBJ2-6, with D possibly being TRBD1 (6 bases). The CDR3 is made up of 18 amino acids. Germline assignment: CDR1 SGHTA and CDR2 FQGNSA.

This clonotype was seen a few times. The J gene is TRBJ1-5, the V gene TRBV27; D uncertain. Trimming removed 3 bases from V and 5 bases from J, with 8 bases in between. Germline CDR1 MNHEY, CDR2 SMNVEV (reference sequence). The CDR3 totals 13 residues. The CDR3 region is CASSLGNYQPQHF. The DNA of the CDR3 is TGTGCCAGCAGTTTGGGAAACTATCAGCCCCAGCATTTT.

There are many counts of this clonotype. This chain links TRBV5-1 with TRBJ2-5; weak D call: TRBD2 (7 bases). CDR1 and CDR2 (germline): SGHRS, YFSETQ. Trimming took 4 bases from V and 2 from J, leaving 12 bases between them. CDR3 length: 14 residues. CDR3 nucleotides: TGCGCCAGCAGCACGAGCGGGACACAAGAGACCCAGTACTTC. Its translation: CASSTSGTQETQYF.

Only a few counts were recorded for this clonotype. Just one base apart from a much larger clone, this may be a read error. The chain links TRBV12-3 or TRBV12-4 to TRBJ2-5, with TRBD1 as a possible D gene (5 bases). The J call may be mistaken, given a closer DNA end match to TRBJ2-7. The CDR3 sequence is 13 residues long. The CDR3 bases are TGTGCCAGCAGTTTTCGGGCAAGGGGCGAGCAGTACTTC. Its translation is CASSFRARGEQYF.

This clonotype has just a few counts. This chain connects TRBV20-1 to TRBJ1-1, with TRBD1 matching over 12 bases. The CDR3 is 13 amino acids. Trimming took 6 bases from V and 11 from J; bases not matched to a gene: 10. Germline CDR1 DFQATT, CDR2 SNEGSKA (reference sequence). CDR3 sequence (DNA): TGCAGTGCAAGGACCGGGACAGGGGGCGAGGCTTTCTTT. Translation gives CSARTGTGGEAFF.

V and J are TRBV18 and TRBJ2-3; 7 nucleotides line up with TRBD1. The germline V gene encodes CDR1 KGHSH and CDR2 LQKENI. The CDR3 has 15 residues. V dropped 1 base and J dropped 5; count of bases not matched to a gene: 6. The CDR3 region has the DNA TGTGCCAGCTCACCACAGGGGGCGAGAGGAGATACGCAGTATTTT. This codes for CASSPQGARGDTQYF.

This chain connects TRBV20-1 to TRBJ1-5, with TRBD1 matching 11 bases. V was clipped by 6 bases and J by 0 bases; unmatched bases: 7. This CDR3 has 16 residues. Germline lookup yields CDR1 DFQATT and CDR2 SNEGSKA (reference sequence). Here the CDR3 reads CSARTGGSSSNQPQHF. CDR3 nucleotide sequence: TGCAGTGCACGGACAGGGGGCTCTAGTAGCAATCAGCCCCAGCATTTT.

This chain uses TRBV2 with TRBJ1-5; D is possibly TRBD1 (6 bases). Per germline, CDR1 SNHLY and CDR2 FYNNEI. V shed 5 bases and J shed 7 bases, with 18 bases lying between them. The CDR3 consists of 15 residues. This chain's CDR3 is CASSPTQGRSQPQHF. In nucleotides, the CDR3 is TGTGCCAGCAGTCCAACACAGGGCAGGAGCCAGCCCCAGCATTTT. The full variable domain, its missing parts supplied by reference TRBV2 and TRBJ1-5, is EPEVTQTPSHQVTQMGQEVILRCVPISNHLYFYWYRQILGQKVEFLVSFYNNEISEKSEIFDDQFSVERPDGSNFTLKIRSTKLEDSAMYFCASSPTQGRSQPQHFGDGTRLSIL.

Ten or more counts support this clonotype. V is TRBV7-9 and J is TRBJ1-5, with TRBD1 matching 8 bases. The V segment lost 5 bases and the J segment 0 bases; nucleotides outside the gene matches: 15. Per the germline V gene, CDR1 is SEHNR and CDR2 is FQNEAQ (reference sequence). This CDR3 region has 19 residues. CDR3 residues: CASSTHLRDRPYSNQPQHF. Written as DNA, the CDR3 is TGTGCCAGCAGCACCCACCTCCGGGACAGGCCCTATAGCAATCAGCCCCAGCATTTT.

This clonotype was counted many times. The chain recombines TRBV9 with TRBJ2-5; either TRBD1 or TRBD2 may supply D (6 bases each). Trimming shortened V by 3 bases and J by 2 bases, and 11 bases separated the two germline ends. The CDR3 is 14 residues long. The germline CDR1 and CDR2 sequences are SGDLS and YYNGEE. CDR3 bases: TGTGCCAGCAGCGGAACAGGGAGGCAAGAGACCCAGTACTTC. It yields the protein CASSGTGRQETQYF.

This clonotype appeared a single time. Just one base apart from a much larger clone, this may be a read error. The J gene is TRBJ2-5, the V gene TRBV7-2, with 8 bases lining up with TRBD2. Germline values: CDR1 SGHTA, CDR2 FQGNSA. This CDR3 contains 14 residues. This CDR3 reads CASSAAGAQEAQYF. CDR3 DNA sequence: TGTGCCAGCAGCGCAGCGGGGGCCCAAGAGGCCCAGTACTTC.

The rearrangement joins TRBV18 to TRBJ1-2; 8 bases line up with TRBD1. CDR3 length: 15 residues. Germline CDR1 is KGHSH and CDR2 is LQKENI. The V gene end was trimmed by 2 bases and the J gene end by 3 bases; junction bases not matched to a gene: 5. The CDR3 here is CASSPGQGAHYGYTF. CDR3 nucleotide sequence: TGTGCCAGCTCACCAGGGCAGGGGGCGCACTATGGCTACACCTTC.

The J gene is TRBJ2-2, the V gene TRBV5-6, with D perhaps given as TRBD1 or TRBD2 (5 bases each). Per the germline V gene, CDR1 is SGHDT and CDR2 is YYEEEE. This CDR3 region has 15 residues. V was shortened by 3 bases and J by 3 bases, with 12 bases between the two germline ends. The CDR3 DNA follows: TGTGCCAGCAGCTCCGTACGGGGCGACACCGGGGAGCTGTTTTTT. Its translation: CASSSVRGDTGELFF.

Turning to this clonotype: Since a much larger clone is just one base distant, this may be a read error. The V call is TRBV24-1, the J call TRBJ2-5; no clear D. The J call is in doubt because the DNA end fits TRBJ2-1 better. In germline, CDR1 is KGHDR, CDR2 SFDVKD. The CDR3 extends over 14 amino acids. The CDR3 region is CATSDPAGVETQFF. Here the CDR3 DNA reads TGTGCCACCAGTGATCCTGCTGGGGTAGAGACCCAGTTCTTC.

The J gene is TRBJ1-4, the V gene TRBV7-9; the D is unclear. Germline V lookup: CDR1 SEHNR, CDR2 FQNEAQ (reference sequence). This CDR3 is 14 amino acids long. V lost 4 bases, J lost 6 bases, and 12 bases lay in between. In nucleotides, the CDR3 is TGTGCCAGCAGCTATATGGGGTCCCATGAAAAACTGTTTTTT. Protein product: CASSYMGSHEKLFF.

The V and J genes are TRBV12-3 or TRBV12-4 and TRBJ2-1, with D possibly matching TRBD2 (7 bases). The V end was cut by 6 bases, the J end by 4 bases, with 16 bases between. This CDR3 has 15 residues. The CDR3 loop is CASSPQAGTYNEQFF. The CDR3 DNA reads as TGTGCCAGCAGCCCCCAAGCGGGGACATACAATGAGCAGTTCTTC.

As to this clonotype: Possible read error: a much larger clone is one base away. The gene calls are TRBV21-1 and TRBJ1-4. TRBV21-1 is shown as a pseudogene. The CDR3 spans 18 residues. CDR3 region: CASSKVGSGLAMRVTQFF. The CDR3 bases are TGTGCCAGCAGCAAAGTTGGATCCGGTCTAGCAATGCGGGTTACGCAGTTTTTT.

In the case of this clonotype: The germline gene is not matched at one end of the junction; a read error may be the cause. The V call is TRBV2, the J call TRBJ2-7, with 9 bases lining up with TRBD1. With the DNA end fitting TRBJ2-5 better, the J assignment may be wrong. This CDR3 has 15 amino acids. CDR1 is SNHLY and CDR2 is FYNNEI in the germline V gene. The CDR3 DNA sequence: TGTGCCGGATGTCGGGACAGGGTGAGCCAAGGGACCCAGTACTTC. Encoded protein: CAGCRDRVSQGTQYF.

V gene TRBV7-6 combines with J gene TRBJ1-1, with D hard to call. The CDR3 loop spans 15 amino acids. V lost 3 bases to trimming and J lost 4 bases, with 15 bases between them. Per the germline V gene, CDR1 is SGHVS and CDR2 is FNYEAQ. The CDR3 DNA sequence: TGTGCCAGCAGCTTGCCCGGACGGACCGTCACTGAAGCTTTCTTT. Protein: CASSLPGRTVTEAFF.